This TCR beta chain was recovered during a study of T cell responses to AZD1222 COVID-19 vaccine. Study overall: Samples with a second dose at about 4 or about 12 weeks were pooled together.

This clone was seen just once. The antigen remains unidentified. Findings and caveats of the study: Possibly, clonal diversity was underestimated; donors were largely white British and included more females. The span of vaccine-associated CD4 TCRs extended across spike, with dominance at 160-218 and 743-854. Breadth and depth of Spike-specific TCRs rose after two AZD1222 doses.

The CDR3 totals 12 residues. V dropped 5 bases and J dropped 6 bases, with 10 bases sitting between them. CDR1 is LNHNV, CDR2 YYDKDF, per germline (reference sequence). Sequencing used immunoSEQ multiplex PCR; TCRdb keeps in-frame clones, though not all of them. The repertoire holds about 120,000 clones, with about 89% as singletons. This chain links TRBV15 with TRBJ1-1, with D possibly matching TRBD1 (6 bases). This receptor was taken from an adult in good health. The sample in question was peripheral blood, obtained on day 0 of AZD1222 vaccination. The CDR3, as DNA: TGTGCCACCAGCCGGGGGGGGCCTGAAGCTTTCTTT. It translates to CATSRGGPEAFF.